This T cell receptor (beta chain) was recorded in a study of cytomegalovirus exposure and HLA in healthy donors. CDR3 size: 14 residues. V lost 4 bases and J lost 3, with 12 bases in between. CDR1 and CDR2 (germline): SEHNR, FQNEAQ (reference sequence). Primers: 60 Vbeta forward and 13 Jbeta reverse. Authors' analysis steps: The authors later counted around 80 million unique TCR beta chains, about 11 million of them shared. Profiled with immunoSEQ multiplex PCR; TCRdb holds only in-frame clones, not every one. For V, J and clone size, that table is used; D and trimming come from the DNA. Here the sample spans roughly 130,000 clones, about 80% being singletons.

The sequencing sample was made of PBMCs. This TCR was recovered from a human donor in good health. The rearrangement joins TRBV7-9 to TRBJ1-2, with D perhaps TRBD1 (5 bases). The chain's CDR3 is CASSYPGRDYGYTF. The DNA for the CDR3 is TGTGCCAGCAGCTACCCCGGCAGGGACTATGGCTACACCTTC.